Shown below are 3 T cell receptor beta chains from a single sample sequenced in a study of blood T cell repertoires in COVID-19. TCRdb keeps only in-frame clones here, not all; method: immunoSEQ multiplex PCR. The table includes about 120,000 clones, 90% detected once. The sequencing input was peripheral blood. These receptors all stem from a woman aged 55-70 years with COVID-19, enrolled during active disease.

This chain joins TRBV12-3 or TRBV12-4 and TRBJ1-5; no clear D gene. V was shortened by 7 bases and J by 6 bases, with 13 bases between the two germline ends. The CDR3 covers 13 residues. The DNA of the CDR3 is TGTGCCAGCACCCGGGAGGTGGGTCAGCCCCAGCATTTT. It translates to CASTREVGQPQHF.

The rearrangement uses TRBV20-1 and TRBJ1-1; TRBD1 is a possible D gene (5 bases). CDR1 DFQATT and CDR2 SNEGSKA come from the germline V gene (reference sequence). V was shortened by 3 bases and J by 7 bases, with 18 bases between the two germline ends. The CDR3 extends over 14 amino acids. CDR3 nucleotides: TGCAGTGCTAGTTCCAGGGTGATAGGTGGTGAAGCTTTCTTT. It codes for CSASSRVIGGEAFF.

V and J are TRBV5-1 and TRBJ1-1; a weak D match, TRBD1 (6 bases). Germline loops: CDR1 SGHRS, CDR2 YFSETQ. The CDR3 is 15 residues long. V dropped 0 bases and J dropped 1 base, with 10 bases sitting between them. The CDR3 spells CASSLERTANTEAFF. In DNA, the CDR3 is TGCGCCAGCAGCTTGGAAAGGACAGCGAACACTGAAGCTTTCTTT.